One sample yielded the 20 T cell receptor beta chains listed below, sequenced in a study of graft-versus-host responses after intestinal transplantation. Repertoires were generated with immunoSEQ multiplex PCR, while TCRdb's copy carries only in-frame clones and drops some. The data show around 54,000 clones, about 90% seen once. The sequences come from PBMCs, collected nearly 670 days after intestinal transplant. These receptors were collected from a human patient who received an intestinal transplant, so some T cells may come from the graft donor.

V usage is TRBV19 and J usage is TRBJ1-3; D call uncertain. V lost 7 bases to trimming and J lost 0 bases, with 7 bases between them. CDR1 and CDR2 from the germline V gene are LNHDA and SQIVND (reference sequence). This CDR3 contains 13 residues. As DNA, the CDR3 is TGTGCCAGTAAGAGGTTCTCTGGAAACACCATATATTTT. It specifies CASKRFSGNTIYF.

The chain carries TRBV5-4 and TRBJ2-1; a weak D match, TRBD1 (6 bases). CDR3 size: 16 residues. Deletions cut 0 bases from V and 4 bases from J, with 14 bases between. The germline V gene encodes CDR1 SGHNT and CDR2 YYREEE (reference sequence). CDR3 sequence: CASSLGGRGSYNEQFF. CDR3 DNA: TGTGCCAGCAGCTTGGGTGGCAGGGGCTCATACAATGAGCAGTTCTTC.

The chain couples TRBV29-1 to TRBJ2-1; 8 bases line up with TRBD2. The V gene end was trimmed by 6 bases and the J gene end by 3 bases; junction bases not matched to a gene: 13. The germline V gene encodes CDR1 SQVTM and CDR2 ANQGSEA. This CDR3 is built from 16 residues. CDR3 bases: TGCAGCGTAGGAGAGGCGGGGGGCCAAAACTACAATGAGCAGTTCTTC. Amino acids: CSVGEAGGQNYNEQFF.

Here the CDR3 DNA reads TGTGCTAGTGGTAGACCGACAGGGATGAACACTGAAGCTTTCTTT. Encoded protein: CASGRPTGMNTEAFF. This chain connects TRBV12-5 to TRBJ1-1; 7 nucleotides align to TRBD1. J gave up 0 bases and V 5 bases, and 6 bases lay outside the gene matches. The CDR3 has 15 residues. The germline gives CDR1 LGHNT, CDR2 FRNRAP.

The chain joins TRBV18 to TRBJ2-2; D is undetermined. There are 14 residues in the CDR3. V lost 3 bases to trimming and J lost 4 bases, with 9 bases between them. From germline, CDR1 is KGHSH and CDR2 LQKENI. CDR3 nucleotide sequence: TGTGCCAGCTCACCCGTCGGCTCCACCGGGGAGCTGTTTTTT. It codes for CASSPVGSTGELFF.

The J gene is TRBJ2-7, the V gene TRBV27; 7 nucleotides match TRBD1. The CDR3 is 17 amino acids. J lost 1 base, V lost 5 bases, and 14 bases had no gene match. CDR1 and CDR2 from the germline V gene are MNHEY and SMNVEV (reference sequence). CDR3: CASSPPRTTGKSYEQYF. The CDR3, as DNA: TGTGCCAGCAGTCCCCCACGAACGACAGGGAAGTCCTACGAGCAGTACTTC.

This sequence joins TRBV11-2 and TRBJ2-1, with no clear D. The V gene's germline CDR1 is SGHAT and CDR2 FQNNGV. This CDR3 region has 15 residues. V lost 3 bases, J lost 5 bases, and 14 bases lay in between. Here the CDR3 DNA reads TGTGCCAGCAGCTTCAGGAGCAGGATCAACAATGAGCAGTTCTTC. Translation gives CASSFRSRINNEQFF.

The chain is built from TRBV11-2 and TRBJ2-5; D is unclear. V lost 5 bases to trimming and J lost 7 bases, with 17 bases between them. The CDR3 is 14 amino acids. Germline assignment: CDR1 SGHAT and CDR2 FQNNGV. CDR3 region: CASSEGPPWLTQYF. The CDR3 DNA follows: TGTGCCAGCAGCGAAGGCCCCCCGTGGTTGACCCAGTACTTC.

The chain joins TRBV30 to TRBJ2-6, with D possibly being TRBD1 or TRBD2 (5 bases each). Trimming cost V 2 bases and J 2 bases, with 7 bases left between them. The CDR3 runs to 14 residues. CDR1 and CDR2 from the germline V gene are GTSNPN and SVGIG (reference sequence). In DNA form, the CDR3 reads TGTGCCTGGAGTAGAGGGGCTGGGGCCAACGTCCTGACTTTC. Residues: CAWSRGAGANVLTF.

The V gene is TRBV6-1, the J gene TRBJ2-3; weak D call: TRBD1 (5 bases). The V end lost 7 bases, the J end lost 4 bases, and 15 bases lay between the germline ends. Germline values: CDR1 MNHNS, CDR2 SASEGT. The CDR3 loop spans 14 amino acids. Written as DNA, the CDR3 is TGTGCCAGCACCCTGGGGCTCAGTGCAGATACGCAGTATTTT. It translates to CASTLGLSADTQYF.

The chain uses TRBV7-9 and TRBJ1-1, with D unclear. Trimming took 5 bases from V and 2 from J, leaving 9 bases between them. Germline CDR1 and CDR2: SEHNR and FQNEAQ (reference sequence). The CDR3 is 13 amino acids. As DNA, the CDR3 is TGTGCCAGCAGCGATAAAATTAACACTGAAGCTTTCTTT. As protein: CASSDKINTEAFF.

This clone showed up just once. The chain carries TRBV5-1 and TRBJ2-1; TRBD1 might be the D (5 bases). This CDR3 spans 15 amino acids. The V and J ends lost 7 bases and 6 bases respectively, with 20 bases between them. The germline V gene encodes CDR1 SGHRS and CDR2 YFSETQ. The CDR3 sequence is CASSTAWGRFNEQFF. The CDR3 DNA reads TGCGCCAGCTCCACAGCCTGGGGCAGATTCAATGAGCAGTTCTTC.

The chain is built from TRBV15 and TRBJ1-1; no clear D. The CDR3 contains 19 residues. Germline lookup yields CDR1 LNHNV and CDR2 YYDKDF (reference sequence). Deletions cut 0 bases from V and 3 bases from J, with 23 bases between. CDR3 residues: CATSRDPVGRVHDDTEAFF. DNA for the CDR3: TGTGCCACCAGCAGAGATCCCGTGGGGAGGGTACATGATGACACTGAAGCTTTCTTT.

This chain links TRBV5-6 with TRBJ2-3; a weak D match, TRBD2 (6 bases). CDR3 length: 18 amino acids. The germline gives CDR1 SGHDT, CDR2 YYEEEE. V was trimmed by 6 bases and J by 0 bases, leaving 23 bases between them. Here the CDR3 reads CASTPGAGESSSTDTQYF. As DNA, the CDR3 is TGTGCCAGCACCCCGGGAGCGGGTGAATCTTCTAGCACAGATACGCAGTATTTT.

The CDR3 DNA reads TGTGCCAGCTCACCACAGGAGGGGCCCTATGGCTACACCTTC. It yields the protein CASSPQEGPYGYTF. The chain links TRBV18 to TRBJ1-2, with a possible D match to TRBD1 (5 bases). Germline values: CDR1 KGHSH, CDR2 LQKENI. Trimming shortened V by 1 base and J by 4 bases, and 10 bases separated the two germline ends. The CDR3 has 14 amino acids.

The chain couples TRBV16 to TRBJ1-1; tentatively, D is TRBD1 (5 bases). Germline assignment: CDR1 KGHSY and CDR2 FQNENV. The V gene lost 4 bases and the J gene lost 6 bases, with 18 bases spanning the gap. The CDR3 extends over 15 amino acids. DNA of the CDR3: TGTGCCAGCAGCCGCCCGTCCGGGGGACGGCCTGAAGCTTTCTTT. Amino acids: CASSRPSGGRPEAFF.

V is TRBV13 and J is TRBJ1-2; D not certain. Per the germline V gene, CDR1 is PRHDT and CDR2 is FYEKMQ (reference sequence). There are 15 residues in the CDR3. With 4 bases removed from V and 7 bases from J, the gap between germline ends came to 19 bases. The CDR3 region has the DNA TGTGCCAGCAGCTCCGGTGGCCGTTCTTCTATTGGCTACACCTTC. Translation gives CASSSGGRSSIGYTF.

This chain connects TRBV11-2 to TRBJ2-1; D is perhaps TRBD2 (6 bases). The CDR3 sequence is 14 residues long. Per germline, CDR1 SGHAT and CDR2 FQNNGV. V was pared by 4 bases and J by 8 bases, with 15 bases between. The CDR3 reads CASSSYVGGYEQFF. The CDR3 DNA reads TGTGCCAGCAGCTCTTACGTGGGGGGATATGAGCAGTTCTTC.

This chain connects TRBV2 to TRBJ1-5; D might be TRBD1 (5 bases). Trimming took off 6 bases at V and 1 base at J, with 13 bases between the two ends. Germline V CDR1 and CDR2: SNHLY, FYNNEI. CDR3 size: 15 residues. CDR3 region: CASSATGGSNQPQHF. The CDR3 coding sequence is TGTGCCAGCAGCGCAACTGGGGGGAGCAATCAGCCCCAGCATTTT. The variable domain in full, with the rest retrieved from reference TRBV2 and TRBJ1-5, is EPEVTQTPSHQVTQMGQEVILRCVPISNHLYFYWYRQILGQKVEFLVSFYNNEISEKSEIFDDQFSVERPDGSNFTLKIRSTKLEDSAMYFCASSATGGSNQPQHFGDGTRLSIL.

The rearrangement uses TRBV6-5 and TRBJ1-2; D ambiguous. Trimming shortened V by 6 bases and J by 2 bases, and 10 bases separated the two germline ends. The CDR3 is made up of 13 amino acids. CDR1 and CDR2 from the germline V gene are MNHEY and SVGAGI. Here the CDR3 reads CASSFDRNYGYTF. The CDR3 bases are TGTGCCAGCAGCTTCGACCGAAACTATGGCTACACCTTC.